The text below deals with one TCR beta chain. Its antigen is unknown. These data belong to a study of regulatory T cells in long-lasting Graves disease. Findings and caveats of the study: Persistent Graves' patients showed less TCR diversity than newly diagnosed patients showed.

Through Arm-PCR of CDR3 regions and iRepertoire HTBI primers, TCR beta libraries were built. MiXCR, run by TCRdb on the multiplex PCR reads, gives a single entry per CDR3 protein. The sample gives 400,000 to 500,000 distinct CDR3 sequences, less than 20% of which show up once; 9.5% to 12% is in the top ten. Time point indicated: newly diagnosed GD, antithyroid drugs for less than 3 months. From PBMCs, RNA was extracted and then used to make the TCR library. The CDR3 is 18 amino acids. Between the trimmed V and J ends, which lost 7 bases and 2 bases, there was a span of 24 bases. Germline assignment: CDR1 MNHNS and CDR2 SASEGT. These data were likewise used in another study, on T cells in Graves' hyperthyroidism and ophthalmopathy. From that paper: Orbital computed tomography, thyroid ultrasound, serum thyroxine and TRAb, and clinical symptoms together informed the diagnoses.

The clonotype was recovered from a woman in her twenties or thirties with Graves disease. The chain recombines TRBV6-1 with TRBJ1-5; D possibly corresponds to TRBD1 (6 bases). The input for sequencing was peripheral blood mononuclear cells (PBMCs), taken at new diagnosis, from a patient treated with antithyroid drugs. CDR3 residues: CASTEYPPGAGGNQPQHF. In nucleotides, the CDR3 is TGTGCCAGCACCGAATACCCGCCAGGGGCAGGGGGCAATCAGCCCCAGCATTTT.